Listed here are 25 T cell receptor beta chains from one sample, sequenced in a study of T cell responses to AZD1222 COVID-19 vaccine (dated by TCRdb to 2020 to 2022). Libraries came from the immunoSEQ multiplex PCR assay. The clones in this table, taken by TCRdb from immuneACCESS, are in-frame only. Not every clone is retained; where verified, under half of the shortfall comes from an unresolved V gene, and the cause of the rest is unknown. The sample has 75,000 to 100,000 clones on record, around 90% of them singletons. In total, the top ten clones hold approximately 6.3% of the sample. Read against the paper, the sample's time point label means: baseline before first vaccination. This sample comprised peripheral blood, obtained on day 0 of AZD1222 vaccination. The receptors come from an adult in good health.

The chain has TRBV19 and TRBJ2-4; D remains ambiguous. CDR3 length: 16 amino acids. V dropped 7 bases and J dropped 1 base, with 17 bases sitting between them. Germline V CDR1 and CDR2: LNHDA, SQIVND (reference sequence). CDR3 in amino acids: CASTIGSFGAKNIQYF. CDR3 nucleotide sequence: TGTGCCAGTACTATCGGTAGTTTCGGGGCCAAAAACATTCAGTACTTC.

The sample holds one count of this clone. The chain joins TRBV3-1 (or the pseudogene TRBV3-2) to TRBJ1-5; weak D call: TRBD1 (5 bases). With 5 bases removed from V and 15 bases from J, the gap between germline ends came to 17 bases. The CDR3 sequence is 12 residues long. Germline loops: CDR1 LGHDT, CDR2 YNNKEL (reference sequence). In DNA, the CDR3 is TGTGCCAGCAGCTCTCCTGGGGAGGGGAGGCATTTT. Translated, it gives CASSSPGEGRHF.

The CDR3, as DNA: TGTGCCAGCAGTGAAATGGGGCGCGGGCGGGATGGCAATGAGCAGTTCTTC. This sequence encodes CASSEMGRGRDGNEQFF. This chain links TRBV6-1 with TRBJ2-1; D may be TRBD2 (6 bases). V was cut by 2 bases and J by 6 bases, with 20 bases left in between. Germline V gives CDR1 MNHNS, CDR2 SASEGT. The CDR3 totals 17 residues.

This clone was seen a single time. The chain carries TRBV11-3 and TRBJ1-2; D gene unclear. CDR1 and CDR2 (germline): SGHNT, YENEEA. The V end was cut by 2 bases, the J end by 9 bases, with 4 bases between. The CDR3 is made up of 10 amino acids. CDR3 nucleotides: TGTGCCAGCAGCTTAAGTAGCTACACCTTC. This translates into CASSLSSYTF.

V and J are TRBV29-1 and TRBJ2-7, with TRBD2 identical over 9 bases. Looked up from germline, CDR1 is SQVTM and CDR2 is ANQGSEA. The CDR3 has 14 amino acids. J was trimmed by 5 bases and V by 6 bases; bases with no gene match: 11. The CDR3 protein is CSVVNPGTSNEQYF. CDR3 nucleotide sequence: TGCAGCGTAGTGAACCCCGGGACTAGCAACGAGCAGTACTTC.

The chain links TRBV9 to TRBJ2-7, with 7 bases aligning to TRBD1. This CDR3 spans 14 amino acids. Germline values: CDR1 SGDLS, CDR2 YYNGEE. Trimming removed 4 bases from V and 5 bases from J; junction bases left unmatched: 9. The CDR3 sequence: CASSRTGTPNEQYF. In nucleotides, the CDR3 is TGTGCCAGCAGCAGGACAGGTACCCCCAACGAGCAGTACTTC.

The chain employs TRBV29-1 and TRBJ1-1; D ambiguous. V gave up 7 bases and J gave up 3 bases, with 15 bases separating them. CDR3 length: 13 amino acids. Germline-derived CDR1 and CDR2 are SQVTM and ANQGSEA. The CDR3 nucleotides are TGCAGCGCGGCTTGGGGAACGGACACTGAAGCTTTCTTT. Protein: CSAAWGTDTEAFF.

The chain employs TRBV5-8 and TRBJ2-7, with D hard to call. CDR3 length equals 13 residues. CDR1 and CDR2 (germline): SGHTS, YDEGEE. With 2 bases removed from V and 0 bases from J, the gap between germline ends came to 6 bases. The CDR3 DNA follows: TGTGCCAGCAGCTTCGGTCTCTCCTACGAGCAGTACTTC. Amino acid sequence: CASSFGLSYEQYF.

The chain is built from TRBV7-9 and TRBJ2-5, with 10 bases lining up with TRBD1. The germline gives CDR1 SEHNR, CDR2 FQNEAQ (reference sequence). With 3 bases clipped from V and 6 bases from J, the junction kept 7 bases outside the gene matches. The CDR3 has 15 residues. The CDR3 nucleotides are TGTGCCAGCAGCTTGTCCGGGACAGGGGCCAAGACCCAGTACTTC. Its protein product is CASSLSGTGAKTQYF.

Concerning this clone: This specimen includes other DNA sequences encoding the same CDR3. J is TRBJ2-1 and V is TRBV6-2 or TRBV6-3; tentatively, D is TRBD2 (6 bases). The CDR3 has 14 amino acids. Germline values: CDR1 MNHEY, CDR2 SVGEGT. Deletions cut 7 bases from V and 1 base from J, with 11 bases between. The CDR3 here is CASNPGGSYNEQFF. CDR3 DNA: TGTGCCAGCAACCCCGGGGGATCCTACAATGAGCAGTTCTTC.

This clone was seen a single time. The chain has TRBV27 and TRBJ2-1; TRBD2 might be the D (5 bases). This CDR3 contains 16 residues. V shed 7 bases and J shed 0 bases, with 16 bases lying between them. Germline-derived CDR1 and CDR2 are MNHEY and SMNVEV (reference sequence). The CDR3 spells CASNWAGVSSYNEQFF. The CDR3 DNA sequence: TGTGCCAGCAATTGGGCGGGTGTGAGCTCCTACAATGAGCAGTTCTTC.

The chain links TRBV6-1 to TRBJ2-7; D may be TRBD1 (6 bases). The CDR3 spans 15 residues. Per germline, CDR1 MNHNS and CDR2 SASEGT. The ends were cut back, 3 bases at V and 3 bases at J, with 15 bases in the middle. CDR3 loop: CASSESGQPYYEQYF. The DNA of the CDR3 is TGTGCCAGCAGTGAGAGTGGACAGCCTTACTACGAGCAGTACTTC.

The CDR3 loop reads CASSSQPSGGSYEQYF. CDR3 sequence (DNA): TGTGCCAGCAGCTCACAGCCTAGCGGGGGTTCCTACGAGCAGTACTTC. The chain uses TRBV7-2 and TRBJ2-7; 10 bases fit TRBD2. With 4 bases clipped from V and 1 base from J, the junction kept 7 bases outside the gene matches. This CDR3 has 16 amino acids. CDR1 is SGHTA, CDR2 FQGNSA, per germline.

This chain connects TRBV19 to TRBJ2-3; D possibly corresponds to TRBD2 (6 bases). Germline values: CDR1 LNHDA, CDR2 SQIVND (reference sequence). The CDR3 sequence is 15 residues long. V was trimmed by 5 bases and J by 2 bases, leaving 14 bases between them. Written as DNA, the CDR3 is TGTGCCAGTAGTCCTCGGAGGGCCTACACAGATACGCAGTATTTT. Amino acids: CASSPRRAYTDTQYF.

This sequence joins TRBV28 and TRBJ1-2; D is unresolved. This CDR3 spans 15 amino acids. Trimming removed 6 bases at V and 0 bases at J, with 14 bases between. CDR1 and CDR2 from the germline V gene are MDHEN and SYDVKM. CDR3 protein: CASREPWTANYGYTF. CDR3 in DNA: TGTGCCAGCAGAGAACCCTGGACGGCTAACTATGGCTACACCTTC.

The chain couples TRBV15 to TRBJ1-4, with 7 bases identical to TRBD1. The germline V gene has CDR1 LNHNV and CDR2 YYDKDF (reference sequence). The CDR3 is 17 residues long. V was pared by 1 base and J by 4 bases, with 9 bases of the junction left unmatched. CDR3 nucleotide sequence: TGTGCCACCAGCAGAGTAAACAGGGGCGGTGGTAATGAAAAACTGTTTTTT. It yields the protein CATSRVNRGGGNEKLFF.

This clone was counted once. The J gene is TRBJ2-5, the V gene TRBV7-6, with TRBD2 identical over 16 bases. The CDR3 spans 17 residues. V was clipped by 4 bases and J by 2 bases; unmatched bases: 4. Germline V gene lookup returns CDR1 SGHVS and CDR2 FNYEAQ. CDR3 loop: CASSWGLAGGTQETQYF. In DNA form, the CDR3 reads TGTGCCAGCAGCTGGGGACTAGCGGGAGGGACTCAAGAGACCCAGTACTTC.

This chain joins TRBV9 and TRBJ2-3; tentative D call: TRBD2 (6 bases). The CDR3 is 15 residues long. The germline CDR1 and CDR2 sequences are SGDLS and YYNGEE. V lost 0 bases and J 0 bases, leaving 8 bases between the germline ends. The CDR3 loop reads CASSVDGRSTDTQYF. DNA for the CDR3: TGTGCCAGCAGCGTAGACGGGAGAAGCACAGATACGCAGTATTTT.

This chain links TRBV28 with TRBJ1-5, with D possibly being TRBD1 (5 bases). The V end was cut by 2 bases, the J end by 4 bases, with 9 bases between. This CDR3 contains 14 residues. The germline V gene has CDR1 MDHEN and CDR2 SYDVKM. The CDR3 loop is CASSLRAGNQPQHF. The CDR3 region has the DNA TGTGCCAGCAGTTTAAGGGCAGGGAATCAGCCCCAGCATTTT.

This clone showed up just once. Here the CDR3 reads CASSYMGGGSYEQYF. CDR3 in DNA: TGTGCCAGCAGCTACATGGGGGGCGGCTCCTACGAGCAGTACTTC. The chain has TRBV7-2 and TRBJ2-7, with D perhaps being TRBD1 or TRBD2 (6 bases each). The CDR3 contains 15 residues. Per germline, CDR1 SGHTA and CDR2 FQGNSA. V was shortened by 4 bases and J by 0 bases, with 13 bases between the two germline ends.

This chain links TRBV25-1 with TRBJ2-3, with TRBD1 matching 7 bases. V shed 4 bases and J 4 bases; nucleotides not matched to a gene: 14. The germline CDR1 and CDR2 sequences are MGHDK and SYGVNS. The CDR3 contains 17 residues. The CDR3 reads CASSVSGGLMMPDTQYF. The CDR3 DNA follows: TGTGCCAGCAGTGTCTCAGGGGGTCTTATGATGCCAGATACGCAGTATTTT.

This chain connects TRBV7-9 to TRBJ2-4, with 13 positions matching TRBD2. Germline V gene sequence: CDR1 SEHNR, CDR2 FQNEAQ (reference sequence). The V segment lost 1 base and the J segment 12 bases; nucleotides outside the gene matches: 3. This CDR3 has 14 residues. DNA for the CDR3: TGTGCCAGCAGCTTAGGACTAGCGGGAGGACCTCAGTACTTC. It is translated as CASSLGLAGGPQYF.

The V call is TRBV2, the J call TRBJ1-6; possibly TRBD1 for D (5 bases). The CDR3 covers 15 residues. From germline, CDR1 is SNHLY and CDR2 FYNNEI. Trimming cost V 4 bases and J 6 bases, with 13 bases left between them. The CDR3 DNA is TGTGCCAGCAGTGGCCTCCCCAGGGCTAATTCACCCCTCCACTTT. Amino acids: CASSGLPRANSPLHF.

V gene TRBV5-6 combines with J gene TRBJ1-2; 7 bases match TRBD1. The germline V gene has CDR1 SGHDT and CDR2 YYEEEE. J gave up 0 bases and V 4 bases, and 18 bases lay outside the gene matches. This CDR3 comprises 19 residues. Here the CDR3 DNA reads TGTGCCAGCAGCCAACGAACGACAGGGTATGAGGCTTCTAACTATGGCTACACCTTC. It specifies CASSQRTTGYEASNYGYTF.

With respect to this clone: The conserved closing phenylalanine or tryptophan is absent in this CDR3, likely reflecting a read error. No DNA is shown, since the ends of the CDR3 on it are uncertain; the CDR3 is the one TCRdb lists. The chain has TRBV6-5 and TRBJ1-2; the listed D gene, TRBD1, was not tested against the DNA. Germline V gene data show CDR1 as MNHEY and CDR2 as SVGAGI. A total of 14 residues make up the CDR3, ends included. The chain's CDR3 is CASNRDSGIVGYIL.